This T cell receptor (beta chain) was sequenced for a study of identical twins. General observations from the study: Out-of-frame sharing of TCR alpha in monozygotic twins was underestimated by models. Analyses based on zero insertions could be partly confounded by invariant MAIT and iNKT cells. Within beta out-of-frame sequences, the excess sharing observed between twins was weaker.

The V gene end was trimmed by 6 bases and the J gene end by 15 bases; junction bases not matched to a gene: 7. Germline CDR1 MDHEN, CDR2 SYDVKM. The CDR3 is 11 residues long. This clonotype came up many times. Its specificity is unknown. cDNA carried unique molecular identifiers, and a universal primer site was added by template switching. TCRdb reprocessed the 5' RACE reads via MiXCR and lists one record per CDR3 protein. The sample carries hundreds of thousands of distinct CDR3 sequences, roughly 6% recorded once. The chain has TRBV28 and TRBJ2-1, with TRBD2 matching over 8 bases. The clonotype comes from a man aged 18 to 29 in good health. Sample: naive T cells sorted from blood. CDR3: CASRNSGSWFF. The CDR3 DNA reads TGTGCCAGCAGAAACAGCGGGAGTTGGTTCTTC. The full variable domain, completed using reference TRBV28 and TRBJ2-1, is DVKVTQSSRYLVKRTGEKVFLECVQDMDHENMFWYRQDPGLGLRLIYFSYDVKMKEKGDIPEGYSVSREKKERFSLILESASTNQTSMYLCASRNSGSWFFGPGTRLTVL.